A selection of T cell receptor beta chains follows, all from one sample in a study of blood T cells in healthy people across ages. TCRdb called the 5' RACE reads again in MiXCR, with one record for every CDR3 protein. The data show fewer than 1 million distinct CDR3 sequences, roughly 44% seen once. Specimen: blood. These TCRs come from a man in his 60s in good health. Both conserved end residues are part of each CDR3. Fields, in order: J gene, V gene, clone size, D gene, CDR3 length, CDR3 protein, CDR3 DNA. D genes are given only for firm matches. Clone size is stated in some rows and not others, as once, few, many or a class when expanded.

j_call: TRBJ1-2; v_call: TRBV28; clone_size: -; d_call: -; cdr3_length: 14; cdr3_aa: CASSLIGESYGYTF; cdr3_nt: TGTGCCAGCAGTTTAATTGGGGAAAGCTATGGCTACACCTTC
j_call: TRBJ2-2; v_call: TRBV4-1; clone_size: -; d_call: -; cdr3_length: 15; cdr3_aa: CASSQGVGGTGELFF; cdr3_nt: TGCGCCAGCAGCCAGGGGGTTGGAGGTACCGGGGAGCTGTTTTTT
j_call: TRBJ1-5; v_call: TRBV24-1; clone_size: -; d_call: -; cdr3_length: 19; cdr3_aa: CATSDLLWTTDSPNQPQHF; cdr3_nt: TGTGCCACCAGTGATTTGCTTTGGACCACCGACAGCCCCAATCAGCCCCAGCATTTT
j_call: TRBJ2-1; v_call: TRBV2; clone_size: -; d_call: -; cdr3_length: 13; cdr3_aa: CATRGTSYNEQFF; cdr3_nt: TGTGCCACCAGGGGAACATCCTACAATGAGCAGTTCTTC
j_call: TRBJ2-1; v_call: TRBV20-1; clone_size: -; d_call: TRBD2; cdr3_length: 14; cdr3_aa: CSASPAGACNEQFF; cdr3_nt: TGCAGTGCTAGCCCAGCGGGGGCCTGCAATGAGCAGTTCTTC
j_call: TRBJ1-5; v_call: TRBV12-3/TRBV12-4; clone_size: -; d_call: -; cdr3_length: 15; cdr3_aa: CASSAAHSGNQPQHF; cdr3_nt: TGTGCCAGCAGTGCGGCACATTCGGGCAATCAGCCCCAGCATTTT
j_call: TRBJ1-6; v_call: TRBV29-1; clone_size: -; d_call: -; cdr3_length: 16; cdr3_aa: CSVEAGAGSYNSPLHF; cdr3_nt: TGCAGCGTTGAAGCGGGGGCGGGCTCCTATAATTCACCCCTCCACTTT
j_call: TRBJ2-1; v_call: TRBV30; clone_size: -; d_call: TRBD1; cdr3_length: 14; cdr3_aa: CAWGTGTGRNEQFF; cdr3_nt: TGTGCCTGGGGAACCGGGACAGGACGCAATGAGCAGTTCTTC
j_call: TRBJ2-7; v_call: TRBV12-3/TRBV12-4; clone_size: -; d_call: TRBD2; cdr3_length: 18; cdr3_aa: CASSWVGRGFVSSYEQYF; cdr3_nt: TGTGCCAGCAGTTGGGTAGGGCGGGGGTTCGTTTCTTCCTATGAGCAGTACTTC
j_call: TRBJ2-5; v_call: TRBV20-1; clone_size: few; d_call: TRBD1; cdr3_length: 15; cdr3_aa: CSASKTGGIGETQYF; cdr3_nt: TGCAGTGCCTCCAAGACAGGGGGCATCGGAGAGACCCAGTACTTC
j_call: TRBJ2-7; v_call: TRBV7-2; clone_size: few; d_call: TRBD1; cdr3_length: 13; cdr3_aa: CASNTGVTYEQYF; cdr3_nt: TGTGCCAGCAACACAGGGGTCACCTACGAGCAGTACTTC
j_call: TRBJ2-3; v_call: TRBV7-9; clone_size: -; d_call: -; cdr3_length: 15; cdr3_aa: CASSHTRWSTDTQYF; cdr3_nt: TGTGCCAGCAGCCATACAAGGTGGAGCACAGATACGCAGTATTTT
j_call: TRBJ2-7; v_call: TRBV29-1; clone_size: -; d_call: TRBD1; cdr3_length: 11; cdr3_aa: CSASAGGEQYF; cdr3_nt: TGCAGCGCATCTGCAGGGGGCGAGCAGTACTTC
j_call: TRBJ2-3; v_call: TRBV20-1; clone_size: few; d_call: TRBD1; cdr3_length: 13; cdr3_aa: CSAYRGSTDTQYF; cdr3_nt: TGCAGTGCTTACAGGGGGAGCACAGATACGCAGTATTTT
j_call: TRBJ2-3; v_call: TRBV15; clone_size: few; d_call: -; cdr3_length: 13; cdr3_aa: CATSRDWTDTQYF; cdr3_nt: TGTGCCACCAGCAGAGATTGGACAGATACGCAGTATTTT
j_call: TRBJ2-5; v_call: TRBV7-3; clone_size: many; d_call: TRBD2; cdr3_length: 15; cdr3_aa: CASSSTGAGGETQYF; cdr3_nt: TGTGCCAGCAGCTCAACCGGGGCGGGGGGAGAGACCCAGTACTTC
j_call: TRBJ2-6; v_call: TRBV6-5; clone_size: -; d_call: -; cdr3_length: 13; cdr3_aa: CASSPGLANVLTF; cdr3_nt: TGTGCCAGCAGTCCCGGTCTGGCCAACGTCCTGACTTTC
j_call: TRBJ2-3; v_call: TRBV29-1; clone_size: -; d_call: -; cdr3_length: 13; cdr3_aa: CSVGGLSTDTQYF; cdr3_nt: TGCAGCGTTGGGGGGCTTAGCACAGATACGCAGTATTTT
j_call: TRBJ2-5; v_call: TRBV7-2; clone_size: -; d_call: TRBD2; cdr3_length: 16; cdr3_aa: CASSLVSGGAWETQYF; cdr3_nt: TGTGCCAGCAGCTTAGTTAGCGGGGGGGCTTGGGAGACCCAGTACTTC
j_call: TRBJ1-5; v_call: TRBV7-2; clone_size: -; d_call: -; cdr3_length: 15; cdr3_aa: CASSLRGNSNQPQHF; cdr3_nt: TGTGCCAGCAGCTTAAGAGGGAATAGCAATCAGCCCCAGCATTTT
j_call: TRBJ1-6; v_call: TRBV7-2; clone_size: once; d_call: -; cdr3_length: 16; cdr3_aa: CASSLNTRSYNSPLHF; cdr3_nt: TGTGCCAGCAGCTTAAACACCCGCTCCTATAATTCACCCCTCCACTTT
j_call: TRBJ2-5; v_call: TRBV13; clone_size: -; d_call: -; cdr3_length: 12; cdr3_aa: CASSKDGSVQYF; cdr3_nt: TGTGCCAGCAGCAAAGACGGGTCGGTCCAGTACTTC
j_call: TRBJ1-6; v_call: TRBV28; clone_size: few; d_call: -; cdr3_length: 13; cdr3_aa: CASSLWERSPLHF; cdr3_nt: TGTGCCAGCAGCCTCTGGGAGCGTTCACCCCTCCACTTT
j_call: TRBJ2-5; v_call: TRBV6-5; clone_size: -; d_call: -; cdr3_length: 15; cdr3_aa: CAGSYLKARQETQYF; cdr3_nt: TGTGCCGGCAGTTACCTTAAGGCTCGTCAAGAGACCCAGTACTTC
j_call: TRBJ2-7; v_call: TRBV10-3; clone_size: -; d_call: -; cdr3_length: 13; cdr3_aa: CAISLGQQYEQYF; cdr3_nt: TGTGCCATCAGTTTGGGTCAGCAATACGAGCAGTACTTC
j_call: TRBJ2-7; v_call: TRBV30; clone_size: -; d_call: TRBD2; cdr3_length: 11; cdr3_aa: CAGRAGTEQYF; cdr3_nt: TGTGCCGGGAGGGCGGGGACCGAGCAGTACTTC
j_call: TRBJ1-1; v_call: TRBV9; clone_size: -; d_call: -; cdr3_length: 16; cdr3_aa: CASSVEAGGINTEAFF; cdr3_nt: TGTGCCAGCAGCGTAGAGGCCGGGGGCATTAACACTGAAGCTTTCTTT
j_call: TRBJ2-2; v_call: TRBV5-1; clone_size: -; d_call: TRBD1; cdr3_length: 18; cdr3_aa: CASSLGGRTGGSTGELFF; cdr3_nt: TGCGCCAGCAGCTTGGGAGGCCGGACAGGGGGGAGCACCGGGGAGCTGTTTTTT
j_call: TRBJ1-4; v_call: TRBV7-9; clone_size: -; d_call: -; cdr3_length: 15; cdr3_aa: CASSLEAGIGEKLFF; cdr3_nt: TGTGCCAGCAGCTTAGAGGCGGGAATCGGAGAAAAACTGTTTTTT
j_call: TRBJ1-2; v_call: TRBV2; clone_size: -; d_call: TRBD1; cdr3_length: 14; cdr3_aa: CASSDRGLGYGYTF; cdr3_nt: TGTGCCAGCAGTGACAGGGGGCTAGGCTATGGCTACACCTTC
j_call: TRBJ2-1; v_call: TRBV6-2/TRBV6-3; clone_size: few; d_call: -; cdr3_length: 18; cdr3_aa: CASSYSISAGTLYNEQFF; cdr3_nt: TGTGCCAGCAGTTACTCGATATCGGCAGGGACATTGTACAATGAGCAGTTCTTC
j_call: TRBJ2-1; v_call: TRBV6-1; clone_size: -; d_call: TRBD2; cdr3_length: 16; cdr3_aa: CASSEGVTSGYNEQFF; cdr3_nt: TGTGCCAGCAGTGAAGGGGTGACTAGCGGTTACAATGAGCAGTTCTTC
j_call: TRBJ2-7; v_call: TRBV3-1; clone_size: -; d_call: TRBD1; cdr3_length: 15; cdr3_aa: CASSHSGQGMSEQYF; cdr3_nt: TGTGCCAGCAGCCACTCGGGACAGGGAATGTCCGAGCAGTACTTC
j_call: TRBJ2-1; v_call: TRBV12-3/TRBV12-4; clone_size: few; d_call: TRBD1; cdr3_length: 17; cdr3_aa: CASRKSLGQGANNEQFF; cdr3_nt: TGTGCCAGCAGGAAGTCCCTCGGACAGGGGGCGAATAATGAGCAGTTCTTC